This paragraph covers one T cell receptor beta chain sequence. This record belongs to a study of shared clonotypes between healthy human individuals. This table comes from immunoSEQ multiplex PCR, and its TCRdb copy is limited to in-frame clones, with some not included. This sample yields about 690,000 clones, of which about 92% are seen a single time; 30% to 40% belongs to the top ten. This receptor was obtained from a man between 18 and 35 years old in good health. Some clones in this sample may be carry-over from other donors' samples. The source material was memory CD8+ T cells from PBMCs. The subset denotes: CD45RO+ cells pooled with CCR7-negative TemRA cells.

DNA of the CDR3: TGTGCCAGCAGTTCCTCAGCGGGTGAGCAGTTCTTC. It specifies CASSSSAGEQFF. The V call is TRBV27, the J call TRBJ2-1; D possibly corresponds to TRBD2 (6 bases). Germline V gene lookup returns CDR1 MNHEY and CDR2 SMNVEV (reference sequence). Trimming cost V 4 bases and J 9 bases, with 10 bases left between them. The CDR3 totals 12 residues.